Listed below are T cell receptor beta chains from one sample, sequenced in a study of blood T cell repertoires in COVID-19. Sequenced by immunoSEQ multiplex PCR; TCRdb stores in-frame clones only, minus some. The sample shows fewer than 250,000 clones, roughly 86% of them seen only once. Source material: peripheral blood. These receptor sequences come from a man aged 60 to 75 with acute or convalescent COVID-19. Each CDR3 is given with its conserved first and last residue. D genes are given only for firm matches. Where a row states a size, it is once, few, many or the class of an expanded clone; other rows omit it.

V: TRBV7-2; D: TRBD1; size: NA; J: TRBJ1-1; DNA: TGTGCCAGCAGCACACAGGGGGACACTGAAGCTTTCTTT; CDR3: CASSTQGDTEAFF
V: TRBV7-2; D: NA; size: NA; J: TRBJ1-1; DNA: TGTGCCAGCAGCTTAGGGGGGCAGCCTGAAGCTTTCTTT; CDR3: CASSLGGQPEAFF
V: TRBV4-2; D: TRBD1; size: few; J: TRBJ1-2; DNA: TGTGCCAGCAGCCATTCACAGGGGCCTACTATGGGCTACACCTTC; CDR3: CASSHSQGPTMGYTF
V: TRBV5-1; D: NA; size: NA; J: TRBJ2-2; DNA: TGCGCCAGCAGCTTGGGCGGGACAGATAGGACCACCGGGGAGCTGTTTTTT; CDR3: CASSLGGTDRTTGELFF
V: TRBV6-5; D: NA; size: NA; J: TRBJ1-1; DNA: TGTGCCAGCAGTACTACCCGGCGCCCTGAAGCTTTCTTT; CDR3: CASSTTRRPEAFF
V: TRBV28; D: NA; size: NA; J: TRBJ1-2; DNA: TGTGCCAGCAGTTTTACGGACTATGGCTACACCTTC; CDR3: CASSFTDYGYTF
V: TRBV5-1; D: TRBD1; size: NA; J: TRBJ1-3; DNA: TGCGCCAGCAGCTTGGAAGGGACAGGAGGAAACACCATATATTTT; CDR3: CASSLEGTGGNTIYF
V: TRBV4-2; D: NA; size: NA; J: TRBJ1-2; DNA: TGTGCCAGCAGCCAAGTCTCGGAGAATGGCTACACCTTC; CDR3: CASSQVSENGYTF
V: TRBV18; D: NA; size: NA; J: TRBJ2-4; DNA: TGTGCCAGCTCACCGTCGGGGTTAGCCAAAAACATTCAGTACTTC; CDR3: CASSPSGLAKNIQYF
V: TRBV11-2; D: TRBD1; size: NA; J: TRBJ2-7; DNA: TGTGCCAGCAGCTTAAGGGCACCGGGACAGGGGTTCTACGAGCAGTACTTC; CDR3: CASSLRAPGQGFYEQYF
V: TRBV5-1; D: NA; size: NA; J: TRBJ1-5; DNA: TGCGCCAGCAGCCCCGGCGGCATTATTGATCAGCCCCAGCATTTT; CDR3: CASSPGGIIDQPQHF
V: TRBV28; D: NA; size: NA; J: TRBJ1-2; DNA: TGTGCCAGCAGTACTACTATGGGGGCGCGGGACTATGGCTACACCTTC; CDR3: CASSTTMGARDYGYTF
V: TRBV5-6; D: NA; size: once; J: TRBJ2-2; DNA: TGTGCCAGCAGCTTGGTGGACAGCCGCACCGGGGAGCTGTTTTTT; CDR3: CASSLVDSRTGELFF
V: TRBV6-1; D: NA; size: NA; J: TRBJ2-5; DNA: TGTGCCAGCAGTGAAGCGCGGGGGCGACCGAGCGGGGAGACCCAGTACTTC; CDR3: CASSEARGRPSGETQYF
V: TRBV7-3; D: NA; size: NA; J: TRBJ2-1; DNA: TGTGCCAGCAGCTTAAATATGGCAACGGAGGAGTTCTTC; CDR3: CASSLNMATEEFF
V: TRBV19; D: TRBD1; size: once; J: TRBJ1-5; DNA: TGTGCCAGTAGCAAGGGGGCCAATAGCAATCAGCCCCAGCATTTT; CDR3: CASSKGANSNQPQHF
V: TRBV14; D: TRBD2; size: NA; J: TRBJ2-1; DNA: TGTGCCAGCAGCTTAGGGGTAGCGGGGGGTTCCTACAATGAGCAGTTCTTC; CDR3: CASSLGVAGGSYNEQFF
V: TRBV29-1; D: TRBD1; size: NA; J: TRBJ2-2; DNA: TGCAGCGTGACCGGGACAGGGGATTACACCGGGGAGCTGTTTTTT; CDR3: CSVTGTGDYTGELFF
V: TRBV19; D: TRBD1; size: NA; J: TRBJ1-4; DNA: TGTGCCAGTAGTGCCCCGGACAGGCCGAAGGGGTGGTTGTTTTTT; CDR3: CASSAPDRPKGWLFF
V: TRBV5-1; D: NA; size: NA; J: TRBJ2-3; DNA: TGCGCCAGCAGCTTCTCTACGTATAGCACAGATACGCAGTATTTT; CDR3: CASSFSTYSTDTQYF
V: TRBV6-4; D: NA; size: many; J: TRBJ1-2; DNA: TGTGCCAGCAGTGAATCAGACAGCGCGTCGAATGGCTACACCTTC; CDR3: CASSESDSASNGYTF
V: TRBV5-1; D: TRBD1; size: NA; J: TRBJ2-7; DNA: TGCGCCAGCAGCTTGGGACAGGGGTTCCACGAGCAGTACTTC; CDR3: CASSLGQGFHEQYF
V: TRBV6-1; D: NA; size: once; J: TRBJ1-6; DNA: TGTGCCAGCAGTGAAAGGCCGGAGAGCTCCTATAATTCACCCCTCCACTTT; CDR3: CASSERPESSYNSPLHF
V: TRBV10-3; D: TRBD2; size: few; J: TRBJ2-2; DNA: TGTGCCATCAGTGCGACTAGCGGGGGGGTCAACACCGGGGAGCTGTTTTTT; CDR3: CAISATSGGVNTGELFF
V: TRBV5-1; D: NA; size: NA; J: TRBJ1-4; DNA: TGCGCCAGCAGCTTGGGGGCTGGGCAAACTAATGAAAAACTGTTTTTT; CDR3: CASSLGAGQTNEKLFF
V: TRBV9; D: NA; size: NA; J: TRBJ1-2; DNA: TGTGCCAGCTACGTGGACATGGGCCGTTTGAGAGATGGCTACACCTTC; CDR3: CASYVDMGRLRDGYTF
V: TRBV7-2; D: NA; size: NA; J: TRBJ2-5; DNA: TGTGCCAGCAGCTTAGGGCAGGCCCAGGGTGGAGAGACCCAGTACTTC; CDR3: CASSLGQAQGGETQYF
V: TRBV6-4; D: NA; size: NA; J: TRBJ2-3; DNA: TGTGCCAGCAGCCTTAGCGGCGACACAGATACGCAGTATTTT; CDR3: CASSLSGDTDTQYF
V: TRBV30; D: NA; size: NA; J: TRBJ2-4; DNA: TGTGCCTGGAGTGTAGCCCGGGAGGCCAAAAACATTCAGTACTTC; CDR3: CAWSVAREAKNIQYF
V: TRBV7-2; D: TRBD1; size: few; J: TRBJ2-5; DNA: TGTGCCAGCAGCTCGGGCCAGCAGGGGGCGGGTGAGACCCAGTACTTC; CDR3: CASSSGQQGAGETQYF
V: TRBV12-3/TRBV12-4; D: NA; size: NA; J: TRBJ1-4; DNA: TGTGCCAGCAGGGACAGACCTAATGAAAAACTGTTTTTT; CDR3: CASRDRPNEKLFF
V: TRBV6-2/TRBV6-3; D: NA; size: NA; J: TRBJ1-5; DNA: TGTGCCAGCAGTTACTCGATGGGGAAAGGGGCCGCGAATCAGCCCCAGCATTTT; CDR3: CASSYSMGKGAANQPQHF
V: TRBV24-1; D: NA; size: NA; J: TRBJ2-2; DNA: TGTGCCACCAGTGATTTGGCCCAGGGGTACACCGGGGAGCTGTTTTTT; CDR3: CATSDLAQGYTGELFF
V: TRBV5-1; D: NA; size: NA; J: TRBJ2-6; DNA: TGCGCCAGCAGCCCCCAGGGGAGGGAGACAGCTGGGGCCAACGTCCTGACTTTC; CDR3: CASSPQGRETAGANVLTF
V: TRBV28; D: TRBD1; size: NA; J: TRBJ2-7; DNA: TGTGCCAGCAGCCGCGACAGGGTCGAGCAGTACTTC; CDR3: CASSRDRVEQYF
V: TRBV4-3; D: NA; size: NA; J: TRBJ2-7; DNA: TGCGCCAGCAGCCAAGAACGGGGGAACGAGCAGTACTTC; CDR3: CASSQERGNEQYF
V: TRBV12-3/TRBV12-4; D: NA; size: NA; J: TRBJ1-1; DNA: TGTGCCAGCAGACCAGACAGCCGGCCCTTTACTTTCTTT; CDR3: CASRPDSRPFTFF
V: TRBV3-1/TRBV3-2; D: NA; size: NA; J: TRBJ1-4; DNA: TGTGCCAGCAGCCAGCAGCAGGGCGAAAAACTGTTTTTT; CDR3: CASSQQQGEKLFF
V: TRBV2; D: TRBD1; size: NA; J: TRBJ1-5; DNA: TGTGCCAGCAGATCAACGGACAGGATCAATCAGCCCCAGCATTTT; CDR3: CASRSTDRINQPQHF
V: TRBV20-1; D: NA; size: NA; J: TRBJ2-7; DNA: TGCAGTGCTAGTGGGGGGGAGACAGGGGCCCCCTACGAGCAGTACTTC; CDR3: CSASGGETGAPYEQYF
V: TRBV6-6; D: TRBD1; size: NA; J: TRBJ1-1; DNA: TGTGCCAGCATGGCAGGGGGCTCGAGTATTGGGGCTTTCTTT; CDR3: CASMAGGSSIGAFF
V: TRBV18; D: TRBD1; size: NA; J: TRBJ1-2; DNA: TGTGCCAGCTCCCAGGGACAGACGGACCTGGGCGGCTACACCTTC; CDR3: CASSQGQTDLGGYTF
V: TRBV28; D: TRBD1; size: NA; J: TRBJ2-7; DNA: TGTGCCAGCAGTTTATCGGGACAGGGGGCAAAATACGAGCAGTACTTC; CDR3: CASSLSGQGAKYEQYF
V: TRBV7-9; D: TRBD1; size: NA; J: TRBJ2-3; DNA: TGTGCCAGCTGGGACCTCCGGGACAGCCGCACAGATACGCAGTATTTT; CDR3: CASWDLRDSRTDTQYF